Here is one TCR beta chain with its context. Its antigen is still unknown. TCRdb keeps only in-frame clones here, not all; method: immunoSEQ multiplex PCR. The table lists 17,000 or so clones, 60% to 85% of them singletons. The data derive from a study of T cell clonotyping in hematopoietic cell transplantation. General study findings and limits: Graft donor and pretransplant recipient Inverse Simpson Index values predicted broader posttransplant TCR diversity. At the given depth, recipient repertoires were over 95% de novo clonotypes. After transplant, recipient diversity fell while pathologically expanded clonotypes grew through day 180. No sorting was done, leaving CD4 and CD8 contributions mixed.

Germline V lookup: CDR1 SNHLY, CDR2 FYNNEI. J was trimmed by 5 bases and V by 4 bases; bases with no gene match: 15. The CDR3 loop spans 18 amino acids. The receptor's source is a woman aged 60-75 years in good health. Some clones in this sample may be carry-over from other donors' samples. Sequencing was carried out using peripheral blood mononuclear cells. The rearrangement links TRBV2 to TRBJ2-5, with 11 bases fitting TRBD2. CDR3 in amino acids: CASSVELAGGESEETQYF. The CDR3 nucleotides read TGTGCCAGCAGTGTGGAGCTAGCGGGAGGTGAAAGCGAGGAGACCCAGTACTTC.